The 10 T cell receptor beta chains in this list originate from one sample, sequenced in a study of blood T cell repertoires in COVID-19. The table came from immunoSEQ multiplex PCR; TCRdb's copy has only in-frame clones and leaves some out. The sample shows over 200,000 clones, 85% to 90% of them seen only once. The sequenced material came from PBMCs or T cells enriched from blood (not recorded which). These receptors all stem from a man in his forties or fifties who had recovered from COVID-19.

This clone was seen just once. The V and J genes are TRBV3-1 (or the pseudogene TRBV3-2) and TRBJ1-4; D call uncertain. The V end lost 0 bases, the J end lost 8 bases, and 16 bases lay between the germline ends. The CDR3 covers 16 residues. Germline assignment: CDR1 LGHDT and CDR2 YNNKEL (reference sequence). In DNA form, the CDR3 reads TGTGCCAGCAGCCAAGATGTGCTTACAGTTTGGGAAAAACTGTTTTTT. Residues: CASSQDVLTVWEKLFF.

J is TRBJ1-2 and V is TRBV6-5, with D perhaps TRBD1 (6 bases). Germline V gives CDR1 MNHEY, CDR2 SVGAGI. The CDR3 is 15 residues long. V gave up 2 bases and J gave up 4 bases, with 14 bases separating them. CDR3 sequence: CASSYGQPLSYGYTF. The CDR3 DNA is TGTGCCAGCAGTTACGGACAGCCACTAAGCTATGGCTACACCTTC.

The chain employs TRBV7-3 and TRBJ1-1; 7 bases match TRBD1. The CDR3 covers 17 residues. The ends lost 0 bases at V and 1 base at J; junction bases unmatched: 8. The germline gives CDR1 SGHTA, CDR2 FQGTGA. The CDR3 sequence is CASSLTGGEGANTEAFF. The CDR3 nucleotides are TGTGCCAGCAGCTTAACGGGTGGCGAGGGGGCGAACACTGAAGCTTTCTTT.

The V call is TRBV28, the J call TRBJ1-6, with D unclear. Trimming left V 3 bases short and J 10 bases short, with 16 bases between. Looked up from germline, CDR1 is MDHEN and CDR2 is SYDVKM. This CDR3 is 15 amino acids long. The CDR3 DNA follows: TGTGCCAGCAGTTTTGGGAGGAACTTACACTCACCCCTCCACTTT. Its translation: CASSFGRNLHSPLHF.

This clone was seen only once. The V call is TRBV7-2, the J call TRBJ2-1, with D perhaps matching TRBD2 (6 bases). From germline, CDR1 is SGHTA and CDR2 FQGNSA. The CDR3 is made up of 15 amino acids. The V gene lost 6 bases and the J gene lost 10 bases, with 22 bases spanning the gap. CDR3 sequence reads: CASRSAWGTSGEQFF. Here the CDR3 DNA reads TGTGCCAGCAGATCAGCGTGGGGGACTTCGGGGGAGCAGTTCTTC.

J is TRBJ1-4 and V is TRBV23-1; D gene ambiguous. TRBV23-1 has ORF status, its function being uncertain. The CDR3 is made up of 15 amino acids. V lost 3 bases and J lost 8, with 16 bases in between. CDR3 nucleotides: TGCGCCAGCAGTCAGTCGCCACGGAGTCTGGAAAAACTGTTTTTT. This sequence encodes CASSQSPRSLEKLFF.

The V and J genes are TRBV6-5 and TRBJ1-3; maybe TRBD1 (5 bases). The ends were cut back, 5 bases at V and 0 bases at J, with 11 bases in the middle. The CDR3 length is 15 residues. Germline values: CDR1 MNHEY, CDR2 SVGAGI. In nucleotides, the CDR3 is TGTGCCAGCAGTCCCAGGGCCAGCTCTGGAAACACCATATATTTT. This encodes CASSPRASSGNTIYF.

The chain couples TRBV27 to TRBJ2-7; 7 nucleotides agree with TRBD2. The CDR3 runs to 16 residues. With V trimmed by 2 bases and J by 2 bases, 9 bases remained unmatched. From germline, CDR1 is MNHEY and CDR2 SMNVEV (reference sequence). DNA for the CDR3: TGTGCCAGCAGTTTAGCTCCTTGGGGAGGGGCCTACGAGCAGTACTTC. This sequence encodes CASSLAPWGGAYEQYF.

The chain carries TRBV28 and TRBJ2-3; tentatively, D is TRBD2 (5 bases). The CDR3 loop spans 18 amino acids. Trimming pared 6 bases from V and 2 bases from J, leaving 24 bases between. Germline CDR1 and CDR2: MDHEN and SYDVKM. CDR3 loop: CASRPRAGHPASTDTQYF. As DNA, the CDR3 is TGTGCCAGCAGACCCCGCGCGGGCCATCCTGCTTCCACAGATACGCAGTATTTT.

The chain uses TRBV28 and TRBJ1-1; D gene unclear. Germline V lookup: CDR1 MDHEN, CDR2 SYDVKM. The ends were cut back, 2 bases at V and 2 bases at J, with 6 bases in the middle. This CDR3 region has 13 residues. The CDR3 protein is CASSLGPNTEAFF. DNA for the CDR3: TGTGCCAGCAGTTTAGGGCCCAACACTGAAGCTTTCTTT.